These 22 T cell receptor beta chains originate from one sample sequenced in a study of T cells in Graves' hyperthyroidism and ophthalmopathy. Researchers amplified the TCR beta CDR3 regions from RNA transcripts. The HTBI primer set was used in a first-round RT-PCR of the TCR CDR3. One entry per CDR3 protein results from TCRdb running MiXCR on the multiplex PCR reads. The repertoire consists of 480,000 or so distinct CDR3 sequences, with 46% occurring once and the leading ten covering around 47%. Material: peripheral blood or thyroid tissue (not recorded which). These TCRs come from an adult woman with Graves' disease, either hyperthyroidism or ophthalmopathy (not recorded which).

The chain has TRBV10-3 and TRBJ2-3; weak D call: TRBD1 (5 bases). Germline V gene sequence: CDR1 ENHRY, CDR2 SYGVKD. The CDR3 is 13 residues long. Trimming took 8 bases from V and 2 from J, leaving 11 bases between them. The CDR3 is CAIFDSITDTQYF. The DNA of the CDR3 is TGTGCCATCTTTGACAGCATCACAGATACGCAGTATTTT.

At least ten counts were recorded for this clonotype. This chain's CDR3 is CASSSSGGRGGYEQYF. DNA for the CDR3: TGTGCCAGCAGCTCTAGTGGGGGGAGAGGCGGCTACGAGCAGTACTTC. This chain uses TRBV7-2 with TRBJ2-7; D may be TRBD2 (6 bases). CDR3 length: 16 amino acids. Trimming removed 4 bases from V and 3 bases from J, with 19 bases in between. Germline assignment: CDR1 SGHTA and CDR2 FQGNSA.

This clonotype was seen at least ten times. The chain carries TRBV15 and TRBJ1-6, with D tentatively TRBD1 (5 bases). Trimming left V 1 base short and J 10 bases short, with 8 bases between. Germline V CDR1 and CDR2: LNHNV, YYDKDF (reference sequence). The CDR3 length is 13 residues. In DNA, the CDR3 is TGTGCCACCAGCAGAGTCCGGGGGTCACCCCTCCACTTT. Amino acids: CATSRVRGSPLHF.

The chain is built from TRBV6-5 and TRBJ1-5; TRBD1 is a possible D gene (5 bases). V lost 5 bases to trimming and J lost 4 bases, with 15 bases between them. This CDR3 is built from 15 residues. CDR1 MNHEY and CDR2 SVGAGI come from the germline V gene. CDR3 sequence: CASSGHRDPNQPQHF. In DNA, the CDR3 is TGTGCCAGCAGTGGCCACCGGGACCCAAATCAGCCCCAGCATTTT.

This clonotype came up a few times. Germline and junction disagree at one end, which may indicate a read error. CDR3 sequence reads: CATSTGQVPNEKLFF. CDR3 sequence (DNA): TGTGCCACCAGTACCGGACAGGTCCCAAATGAAAAACTGTTTTTT. This chain uses TRBV10-3 with TRBJ1-4; TRBD1 aligns across 7 bases. Germline CDR1 reads ENHRY; CDR2 reads SYGVKD. CDR3 length: 15 amino acids.

This clonotype was recorded a few times. The chain joins TRBV28 to TRBJ1-2; D call uncertain. Trimming took 5 bases from V and 0 from J, leaving 13 bases between them. The CDR3 has 15 residues. From germline, CDR1 is MDHEN and CDR2 SYDVKM. For the CDR3, the DNA is TGTGCCAGCAGTAACTGGGAGGGATCTAACTATGGCTACACCTTC. It specifies CASSNWEGSNYGYTF.

The rearrangement uses TRBV7-2 and TRBJ1-5; no clear D. V shed 6 bases and J shed 1 base, with 13 bases lying between them. Germline lookup yields CDR1 SGHTA and CDR2 FQGNSA. This CDR3 region has 15 residues. CDR3 DNA sequence: TGTGCCAGCAGTTTGGAGGGTTGGAGCAATCAGCCCCAGCATTTT. The encoded protein is CASSLEGWSNQPQHF. The entire variable domain, with the rest obtained from reference TRBV7-2 and TRBJ1-5, is as follows: GAGVSQSPSNKVTEKGKDVELRCDPISGHTALYWYRQSLGQGLEFLIYFQGNSAPDKSGLPSDRFSAERTGGSVSTLTIQRTQQEDSAVYLCASSLEGWSNQPQHFGDGTRLSIL.

J is TRBJ2-2 and V is TRBV12-3 or TRBV12-4; 10 bases are a match to TRBD1. V was pared by 5 bases and J by 6 bases, with 15 bases of the junction left unmatched. This CDR3 spans 18 amino acids. CDR3 protein: CASSLRTGGELQAGELFF. CDR3 DNA sequence: TGTGCCAGCAGTCTCCGGACAGGGGGAGAACTCCAGGCCGGGGAGCTGTTTTTT.

This clonotype was picked up many times. V and J are TRBV7-9 and TRBJ2-2; D not certain. CDR1 is SEHNR, CDR2 FQNEAQ, per germline (reference sequence). The CDR3 sequence is 10 residues long. V lost 8 bases to trimming and J lost 4 bases, with 2 bases between them. The CDR3 DNA reads as TGTGCCAGCCGCACCGGGGAGCTGTTTTTT. Encoded protein: CASRTGELFF.

The V and J genes are TRBV7-2 and TRBJ1-1; maybe TRBD1 (6 bases). The ends were cut back, 8 bases at V and 1 base at J, with 17 bases in the middle. In germline, CDR1 is SGHTA, CDR2 FQGNSA. The CDR3 is 15 residues long. The CDR3 nucleotides are TGTGCCAGCTCACGACGGACAGTTCGGAACACTGAAGCTTTCTTT. Protein product: CASSRRTVRNTEAFF.

In this sample, this clonotype turned up many times. The chain combines TRBV11-2 with TRBJ2-5; D unclear. CDR1 is SGHAT and CDR2 is FQNNGV in the germline V gene. The CDR3 contains 14 residues. The V and J ends lost 10 bases and 1 base respectively, with 16 bases between them. CDR3 nucleotides: TGTGCCACCTCCTTTACGGGCTCCCAAGAGACCCAGTACTTC. Amino acid sequence: CATSFTGSQETQYF.

This clonotype was seen ten or more times. The chain has TRBV29-1 and TRBJ1-6; 7 bases line up with TRBD1. V was pared by 7 bases and J by 3 bases, with 3 bases of the junction left unmatched. Germline CDR1 SQVTM, CDR2 ANQGSEA. The CDR3 contains 13 residues. The CDR3 DNA is TGCAGCGCTGGACAGGACTATAATTCACCCCTCCACTTT. The encoded protein is CSAGQDYNSPLHF.

This clonotype was found many times. The genes are TRBV12-3 or TRBV12-4 and TRBJ1-3, with 7 bases aligning to TRBD1. The V gene end was trimmed by 7 bases and the J gene end by 2 bases; junction bases not matched to a gene: 5. The CDR3 has 14 residues. CDR3 bases: TGTGCCAGCAACCCCGGGACAGCTGGAAACACCATATATTTT. It yields the protein CASNPGTAGNTIYF.

The chain employs TRBV6-6 and TRBJ2-5; TRBD1 matches 11 bases. Trimming cost V 6 bases and J 5 bases; bases outside gene matches: 8. Germline CDR1 is MNHNY and CDR2 is SVGAGI (reference sequence). The CDR3 is made up of 15 amino acids. CDR3 DNA: TGTGCCAGCAGCCCCGCCGGGGACAGGGGGGAGACCCAGTACTTC. It yields the protein CASSPAGDRGETQYF.

This clonotype was seen a handful of times. The chain joins TRBV7-8 to TRBJ2-7; perhaps TRBD1 as D (6 bases). Trimming took 5 bases from V and 4 from J, leaving 15 bases between them. Per the germline V gene, CDR1 is SGHVS and CDR2 is FQNEAQ. The CDR3 loop spans 14 amino acids. The CDR3 nucleotides are TGTGCCAGCAGCCAAGGCATGAGGGGGTACGAGCAGTACTTC. Translating it yields CASSQGMRGYEQYF.

The V and J genes are TRBV29-1 and TRBJ2-1; the match to TRBD1 covers 11 bases. The V gene's germline CDR1 is SQVTM and CDR2 ANQGSEA. Losses at the gene ends were 6 bases for V and 0 bases for J; bases not matched to a gene: 4. The CDR3 sequence is 15 residues long. CDR3 sequence (DNA): TGCAGCGTCACCGGGACAGGGGGCTCCTACAATGAGCAGTTCTTC. It translates to CSVTGTGGSYNEQFF.

This chain links TRBV14 with TRBJ1-6; D is unclear. This CDR3 region has 14 residues. V lost 1 base, J lost 10 bases, and 11 bases lay in between. Germline loops: CDR1 SGHDN, CDR2 FVKESK. CDR3 nucleotides: TGTGCCAGCAGCCAAGCTCTCACCGGATCACCCCTCCACTTT. Amino acid sequence: CASSQALTGSPLHF.

The chain recombines TRBV2 with TRBJ2-5; TRBD1 aligns across 8 bases. Germline assignment: CDR1 SNHLY and CDR2 FYNNEI. Trimming at V came to 6 bases and at J to 10 bases, leaving 7 bases not matched to a gene. The CDR3 is made up of 12 amino acids. The CDR3 region is CASRGTGGVQYF. CDR3 coding DNA: TGTGCCAGCAGGGGGACAGGAGGGGTCCAGTACTTC.

This clonotype has only a few counts. The chain recombines TRBV6-5 with TRBJ2-7; the D gene is possibly TRBD1 (5 bases). In germline, CDR1 is MNHEY, CDR2 SVGAGI. This CDR3 region has 17 residues. Trimming pared 0 bases from V and 3 bases from J, leaving 18 bases between. CDR3: CASSYSTSGHFLYEQYF. The CDR3 DNA is TGTGCCAGCAGTTACTCGACTTCAGGGCATTTCCTCTACGAGCAGTACTTC.

This rearrangement joins TRBV12-3 or TRBV12-4 to TRBJ1-2; 7 bases are a match to TRBD1. This CDR3 region has 14 residues. V lost 5 bases, J lost 8 bases, and 11 bases stayed unmatched. DNA for the CDR3: TGTGCCAGCAGTCCGACAGGGCCCCTCCGCGGCTACACCTTC. It specifies CASSPTGPLRGYTF.

J is TRBJ1-5 and V is TRBV20-1, with TRBD1 as a possible D gene (5 bases). Trimming took 1 base from V and 11 from J, leaving 21 bases between them. The germline V gene encodes CDR1 DFQATT and CDR2 SNEGSKA (reference sequence). This CDR3 contains 15 residues. In DNA, the CDR3 is TGCAGTGCTAGAGCCGGGACTAGCGTACAAGAGACCCAGCATTTT. Its translation is CSARAGTSVQETQHF.

The rearrangement joins TRBV7-6 to TRBJ2-3; unclear D gene. Germline V gene lookup returns CDR1 SGHVS and CDR2 FNYEAQ. Trimming took off 1 base at V and 0 bases at J, with 5 bases between the two ends. The CDR3 is made up of 14 amino acids. The CDR3 bases are TGTGCCAGCAGCTTAGTCCGTAGCACAGATACGCAGTATTTT. This gives the protein CASSLVRSTDTQYF. The full variable domain, its missing parts supplied by reference TRBV7-6 and TRBJ2-3, is GAGVSQSPRYKVTKRGQDVALRCDPISGHVSLYWYRQALGQGPEFLTYFNYEAQQDKSGLPNDRFSAERPEGSISTLTIQRTEQRDSAMYRCASSLVRSTDTQYFGPGTRLTVL.